The TCR beta chain under discussion was sequenced for a study of blood T cell repertoires in COVID-19. Germline assignment: CDR1 MNHNS and CDR2 SASEGT. The CDR3 has 16 residues. V trimming: 1 base; J trimming: 7 bases; junction bases outside the gene matches: 10. In the authors' methods: Reference gene primer amplification in the assay estimated nucleated cell counts. Some clones are missing from TCRdb's copy, which holds only in-frame ones; the method was immunoSEQ multiplex PCR. V and J calls and clone size are given by that table; D and trimming were obtained from the DNA. The table has some 450,000 clones, approximately 89% seen once. Followed longitudinally, the Seattle patients had been enrolled during active infection.

The receptor was derived from a woman aged 45-65 years with COVID-19, enrolled during active disease. This rearrangement joins TRBV6-1 to TRBJ1-1; 9 nucleotides match TRBD1. The sequenced sample was peripheral blood. Here the CDR3 reads CASSEVRTGGFHEAFF. CDR3 bases: TGTGCCAGCAGTGAAGTAAGAACAGGGGGCTTCCATGAAGCTTTCTTT.